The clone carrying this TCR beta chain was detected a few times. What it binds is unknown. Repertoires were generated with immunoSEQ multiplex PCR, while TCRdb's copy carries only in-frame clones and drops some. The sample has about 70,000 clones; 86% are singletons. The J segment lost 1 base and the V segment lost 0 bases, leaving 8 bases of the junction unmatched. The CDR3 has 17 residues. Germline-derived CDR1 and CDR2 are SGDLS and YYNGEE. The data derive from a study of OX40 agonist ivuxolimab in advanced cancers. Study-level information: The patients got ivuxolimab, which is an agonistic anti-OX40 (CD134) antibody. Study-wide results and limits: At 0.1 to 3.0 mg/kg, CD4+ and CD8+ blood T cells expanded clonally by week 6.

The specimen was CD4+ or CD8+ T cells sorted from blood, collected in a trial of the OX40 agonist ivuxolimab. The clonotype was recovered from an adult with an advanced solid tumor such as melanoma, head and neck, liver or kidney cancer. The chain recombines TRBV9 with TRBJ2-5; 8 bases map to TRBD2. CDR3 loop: CASSVGTSIKGQETQYF. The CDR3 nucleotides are TGTGCCAGCAGCGTAGGGACTAGCATTAAGGGCCAAGAGACCCAGTACTTC.